Each of the 18 T cell receptor beta chains below was sequenced from the same sample in a study of blood T cells in healthy people across ages. A second PCR of 7 to 11 cycles used a sample-barcoded 5' primer and a J-beta primer mix. One entry per CDR3 protein, called by TCRdb with MiXCR from the 5' RACE reads. The sample has approximately 800,000 distinct CDR3 sequences; about 59% are singletons. Sequencing input: blood. The receptors were gathered from a man younger than 45 in good health.

Of note for this clonotype: Mismatch with germline at one junction end may stem from a read error. The rearrangement uses TRBV7-8 and TRBJ2-1, with TRBD1 matching 7 bases. The germline CDR1 and CDR2 sequences are SGHVS and FQNEAQ. The CDR3 consists of 16 residues. The CDR3 DNA follows: TGTGCCAGTAGCTCGTATACTGACAGGGAATTGGGTGAGCAGTTCTTC. Encoded protein: CASSSYTDRELGEQFF.

V usage is TRBV3-1 and J usage is TRBJ1-6, with D perhaps matching TRBD1 (6 bases). The V end was cut by 7 bases, the J end by 8 bases, with 18 bases between. Germline V gives CDR1 LGHDT, CDR2 YNNKEL (reference sequence). CDR3 size: 15 residues. CDR3 sequence (DNA): TGTGCCAGCAACAGGGACCATACAATTGATTCACCCCTCCACTTT. It codes for CASNRDHTIDSPLHF. Full variable domain (remainder filled in from reference TRBV3-1 and TRBJ1-6): DTAVSQTPKYLVTQMGNDKSIKCEQNLGHDTMYWYKQDSKKFLKIMFSYNNKELIINETVPNRFSPKSPDKAHLNLHINSLELGDSAVYFCASNRDHTIDSPLHFGNGTRLTVT.

J is TRBJ2-2 and V is TRBV12-3 or TRBV12-4, with 13 bases that match TRBD2. Trimming took 5 bases from V and 5 from J; bases not matched to a gene: 5. The CDR3 loop spans 16 amino acids. CDR3 DNA sequence: TGTGCCAGCAGTCTGGGACTAGCGGGGATTACCGGGGAGCTGTTTTTT. This sequence encodes CASSLGLAGITGELFF.

In this sample, this clonotype turned up once. DNA of the CDR3: TGTGCCATCAGTGAAGGGGGGGTGTCGTACTACGAGCAGTACTTC. Residues: CAISEGGVSYYEQYF. The chain uses TRBV10-3 and TRBJ2-7; tentative D call: TRBD2 (7 bases). V gave up 3 bases and J gave up 3 bases, with 15 bases separating them. CDR3 length: 15 residues. The germline gives CDR1 ENHRY, CDR2 SYGVKD.

The chain employs TRBV29-1 and TRBJ2-3; TRBD1 aligns across 9 bases. Germline CDR1 SQVTM, CDR2 ANQGSEA. The trim removed 7 bases at V and 4 bases at J, leaving 9 bases unmatched. The CDR3 contains 14 residues. As DNA, the CDR3 is TGCAGCGCTGCCGGGACAGGGATCGCAGATACGCAGTATTTT. It encodes CSAAGTGIADTQYF.

The sample holds a few counts of this clonotype. The V call is TRBV7-2, the J call TRBJ2-4; no clear D gene. Germline CDR1 is SGHTA and CDR2 is FQGNSA. The CDR3 totals 17 residues. Trimming left V 7 bases short and J 0 bases short, with 19 bases between. CDR3 bases: TGTGCCAGCACCCTTGGTAGAGGCCTTCTAGCCAAAAACATTCAGTACTTC. This translates into CASTLGRGLLAKNIQYF. Complete variable domain (other parts from reference TRBV7-2 and TRBJ2-4): GAGVSQSPSNKVTEKGKDVELRCDPISGHTALYWYRQSLGQGLEFLIYFQGNSAPDKSGLPSDRFSAERTGGSVSTLTIQRTQQEDSAVYLCASTLGRGLLAKNIQYFGAGTRLSVL.

This chain connects TRBV4-3 to TRBJ2-3; the match to TRBD2 covers 11 bases. J was trimmed by 7 bases and V by 1 base; bases with no gene match: 4. Germline assignment: CDR1 LGHNA and CDR2 YSLEER. The length of the CDR3 is 15 residues. CDR3 loop: CASSQASGGPNTQYF. The CDR3 DNA is TGCGCCAGCAGCCAAGCTAGCGGGGGGCCAAATACGCAGTATTTT.

This clonotype has at least ten counts. The chain links TRBV25-1 to TRBJ2-1, with a weak D call TRBD2 (6 bases). V was pared by 1 base and J by 8 bases, with 9 bases between. The germline CDR1 and CDR2 sequences are MGHDK and SYGVNS. The CDR3 is made up of 13 amino acids. The CDR3 nucleotides are TGTGCCAGCAGTGAATGGAGGGACGATGAGCAGTTCTTC. Encoded protein: CASSEWRDDEQFF.

This rearrangement joins TRBV20-1 to TRBJ2-1; a weak D match, TRBD2 (7 bases). CDR1 is DFQATT and CDR2 is SNEGSKA in the germline V gene (reference sequence). V lost 6 bases and J 4 bases, leaving 16 bases between the germline ends. This CDR3 has 14 residues. DNA of the CDR3: TGCAGTGCGGGCGGGGGCCCGCCTTACAATGAGCAGTTCTTC. It specifies CSAGGGPPYNEQFF.

This clonotype has a single count. The chain has TRBV7-2 and TRBJ1-1; no definite D call. This CDR3 has 14 residues. Germline CDR1 is SGHTA and CDR2 is FQGNSA. V lost 5 bases and J 0 bases, leaving 10 bases between the germline ends. The CDR3 region is CASSPPRLNTEAFF. The CDR3 coding sequence is TGTGCCAGCAGCCCCCCACGGTTGAACACTGAAGCTTTCTTT.

This clonotype was recorded a few times. This chain connects TRBV9 to TRBJ1-2, with TRBD1 matching over 8 bases. The germline V gene has CDR1 SGDLS and CDR2 YYNGEE. The V and J ends lost 3 bases and 3 bases, in that order; junction bases with no gene match: 7. The CDR3 is 15 residues long. The DNA of the CDR3 is TGTGCCAGCAGCGGACGACAGGGGAGGGACTATGGCTACACCTTC. This gives the protein CASSGRQGRDYGYTF.

The chain has TRBV6-2 or TRBV6-3 and TRBJ2-7; D is undetermined. V was trimmed by 5 bases and J by 0 bases, leaving 14 bases between them. CDR1 is MNHEY and CDR2 is SVGEGT in the germline V gene. The CDR3 runs 15 residues. The CDR3 sequence: CASSAPPQSSYEQYF. The CDR3, as DNA: TGTGCCAGCAGTGCGCCCCCACAGAGCTCCTACGAGCAGTACTTC.

The chain recombines TRBV9 with TRBJ1-1; no clear D gene. The CDR3 sequence is 14 residues long. Trimming took 0 bases from V and 1 from J, leaving 7 bases between them. CDR1 and CDR2 from the germline V gene are SGDLS and YYNGEE. The CDR3 coding sequence is TGTGCCAGCAGCGTAGGCGGCCAGAACACTGAAGCTTTCTTT. Amino acid sequence: CASSVGGQNTEAFF. Looking up the rest from reference TRBV9 and TRBJ1-1 gives the full variable domain: DSGVTQTPKHLITATGQRVTLRCSPRSGDLSVYWYQQSLDQGLQFLIQYYNGEERAKGNILERFSAQQFPDLHSELNLSSLELGDSALYFCASSVGGQNTEAFFGQGTRLTVV.

The V gene is TRBV11-3, the J gene TRBJ2-1, with TRBD2 matching over 7 bases. The CDR3 loop spans 15 amino acids. With V trimmed by 5 bases and J by 8 bases, 12 bases remained unmatched. The V gene's germline CDR1 is SGHNT and CDR2 YENEEA. CDR3 residues: CASSRQLRELDEQFF. CDR3 bases: TGTGCCAGCAGCCGCCAGTTGCGGGAGTTGGATGAGCAGTTCTTC.

The chain couples TRBV7-3 to TRBJ2-3; TRBD2 matches at 9 bases. This CDR3 is 16 amino acids long. V shed 3 bases, J shed 5 bases, and the junction held 9 bases outside the gene matches. Germline assignment: CDR1 SGHTA and CDR2 FQGTGA. This CDR3 reads CASSFSPGLAQDTQYF. CDR3 DNA sequence: TGTGCCAGCAGCTTTTCACCGGGACTAGCCCAAGATACGCAGTATTTT.

CDR3 sequence (DNA): TGTGCCAGCGTCTCTCCTCGGACTAGCGGGGCATCAGCCAAAAACATTCAGTACTTC. Its protein product is CASVSPRTSGASAKNIQYF. The rearrangement uses TRBV6-2 or TRBV6-3 and TRBJ2-4, with 12 nucleotides matching TRBD2. Germline V gene sequence: CDR1 MNHEY, CDR2 SVGEGT. The CDR3 sequence is 19 residues long. With 8 bases clipped from V and 0 bases from J, the junction kept 14 bases outside the gene matches.

The gene calls are TRBV7-2 and TRBJ2-5, with D uncertain. The V end lost 7 bases, the J end lost 4 bases, and 7 bases lay between the germline ends. Germline CDR1 SGHTA, CDR2 FQGNSA. This CDR3 region has 11 residues. The CDR3 sequence is CASMEIETQYF. DNA for the CDR3: TGTGCCAGCATGGAGATAGAGACCCAGTACTTC.

This clonotype was detected only a few times. The rearrangement links TRBV25-1 to TRBJ1-5, with D possibly being TRBD1 (5 bases). Trimming cost V 11 bases and J 3 bases, with 14 bases left between them. The germline V gene has CDR1 MGHDK and CDR2 SYGVNS. The CDR3 spans 13 residues. CDR3 region: CAGEGTVNQPQHF. Written as DNA, the CDR3 is TGTGCCGGTGAGGGGACGGTCAATCAGCCCCAGCATTTT.